This TCR beta chain was documented in a study of blood T cells in healthy people across ages (dated by TCRdb to about 2015). With regard to the full study: Template switching captured roughly one uniquely barcoded TCR beta cDNA molecule per two T cells in model experiments. To avoid experimental bias, donors of different ages were spread randomly across the sequencing lanes. Using the same blood draw, the study looked at two additional independent replicas of 1 million unique cDNA reads for two donors, one aged 18 to 30 and the other aged 80 or older. Age-related changes in TCR beta repertoire diversity were measured in the study by deep sequencing normalized with unique cDNA molecular identifiers. The donors were split into four age groups: young (average around 15 years), middle-aged (roughly 42), aged (about 56) and long-lived (under 85). Overall results and qualifications from the work: Observed TCR beta diversity correlated strongly with the percentage of naive T cells measured by flow cytometry. As age increased, observed TCR beta diversity per million T cells dropped in a roughly linear way, and a significant reduction was already evident by age 40. Because profiling used bulk unsorted PBMCs, naive and antigen-experienced compartments could not be compared conclusively. Because the CMV infection status of the donors was unknown, age-related changes in expanded clonotypes may potentially have been confounded. Compared with the aged group, more naive CD4+ T cells, fewer expanded clones and increased TCR diversity were shown by the long-lived group, suggesting age selection. Total diversity estimates from one million sequenced T cells were considered lower bounds and underestimates.

The CDR3 sequence holds 14 residues, the cysteine and phenylalanine included. Left in the record is the CDR3 DNA by itself, 42 bases read in frame from the first base. V is trimmed back by 6 bases and J by 3 bases, and the junction contains 7 bases that no gene match accounts for. From a lookup of the germline V gene (reference sequence), CDR1 and CDR2 are DFQATT and SNEGSKA. Library generation was performed with 5' RACE. The sample was run on an Illumina HiSeq 2500. The second PCR ran for about 6 to 12 cycles and used a J-beta primer mix along with a sample-barcoded 5' primer. Each TCR beta cDNA molecule received a unique molecular identifier from a template-switch 5' adaptor carrying 12 random nucleotides. Each sample yielded at least 3 million CDR3-containing paired-end reads. First-strand cDNA synthesis was performed from all RNA using the Mint cDNA synthesis kit, with priming by a TRBC-specific oligonucleotide. After uracil-DNA glycosylase treatment, a first 18-cycle PCR used universal primers M1SS and BC2_uni_R on all cDNA. Per the original workflow: Normalization of each sample was performed by random selection of 1 million high-quality reads, each carrying a distinct molecular identifier. Reads sharing molecular identifiers were discarded rather than binned into consensus sequences. CDR3 identification, clonotype clustering and error correction used MiTCR with a Q25 quality threshold and the strictest error-elimination algorithm. A nonparametric unseen species model with Euler transformation was used to estimate a lower bound on total TCR beta diversity. TCRdb itself trimmed the public reads at Q25 with fastp, ran MiXCR and retained productive beta chains. Every entry covers one CDR3 protein and lists the most common genes and DNA from its rows. These V and J calls rely on TCRdb rather than the paper's analysis. In all, the sample holds around 1,500,000 distinct CDR3 sequences, and 28% of those were seen once. The ten largest clones add up to less than 9.5% of the sample.

Donors were under 40 systemically healthy Caucasian individuals from Russia aged roughly 6 to 90 years. Each donor gave ten milliliters of peripheral blood, collected into EDTA-treated Vacutainer tubes. Ficoll-Paque density-gradient centrifugation was used to isolate PBMCs, with at least 7 million obtained per sample. Trizol reagent was used to extract total RNA from PBMCs, with at least 6 micrograms per sample. The percentages of naive CD45RAhigh/CD27high T cells were determined by flow cytometry on a PBMC aliquot from every donor. There are many counts of this clonotype. Its recognized antigen is unknown. Per-base qualities were not stored, and no clone one base away is much larger.

The TCR originated in a woman in her twenties or thirties in good health. The specimen was blood. This chain joins TRBV20-1 to TRBJ2-7; 11 of the junction bases match TRBD1. CDR3 loop: CSATGTGGGYEQYF. The nucleotides are TGCAGTGCCACCGGGACAGGGGGAGGCTACGAGCAGTACTTC.